The present TCR beta chain was sequenced within a study of control samples from healthy donors and cancer patients. This clone has only a few counts. Trimming left V 2 bases short and J 4 bases short, with 8 bases between. Germline V CDR1 and CDR2: GTSNPN, SVGIG (reference sequence). CDR3 size: 13 residues. Libraries were prepared by immunoSEQ multiplex PCR; TCRdb keeps only in-frame clonotypes and omits some of them. The sample shows 260,000 or so clones, around 80% of them seen only once. Sequencing was carried out using PBMCs. The V and J genes are TRBV30 and TRBJ1-4; D is unresolved. The TCR comes from a woman aged 60-75 years with lung cancer. In nucleotides, the CDR3 is TGTGCCTGGAGTTTTTCGAGTAATGAAAAACTGTTTTTT. Translation gives CAWSFSSNEKLFF. Complete variable domain (other parts from reference TRBV30 and TRBJ1-4): SQTIHQWPATLVQPVGSPLSLECTVEGTSNPNLYWYRQAAGRGLQLLFYSVGIGQISSEVPQNLSASRPQDRQFILSSKKLLLSDSGFYLCAWSFSSNEKLFFGSGTQLSVL.